The T cell receptor beta chain described here comes from a study of response to subunit inactivated influenza vaccine. General observations from the study: That few new T cells are recruited by each seasonal influenza vaccination was the authors' suggestion.

Regarding this clonotype: What it recognizes is unknown.

Germline V gene data show CDR1 as DFQATT and CDR2 as SNEGSKA (reference sequence). Trimming removed 0 bases from V and 0 bases from J, with 21 bases in between. The CDR3 loop spans 18 amino acids. Using its own MiXCR run on the RT-PCR reads, TCRdb lists one record per CDR3 protein. The sample includes about 830,000 distinct CDR3 sequences, roughly 20% of them seen just once. The source material was PBMCs from blood, sampled approximately 5 days after vaccination. The chain uses TRBV20-1 and TRBJ2-7, with D perhaps TRBD1 (6 bases). This clonotype originated in a middle-aged man who received an inactivated influenza vaccine. The CDR3 sequence: CSARDRIPGHGFSYEQYF. CDR3 coding DNA: TGCAGTGCTAGAGATCGAATCCCGGGACACGGATTCTCCTACGAGCAGTACTTC.